This passage covers 29 T cell receptor beta chains from one sample sequenced in a study of cytomegalovirus exposure and HLA in healthy donors. Sequenced by immunoSEQ multiplex PCR; TCRdb stores in-frame clones only, minus some. This sample has about 180,000 clones, with about 86% found just once. Sample: PBMCs. Receptors were obtained from a woman aged 25 to 39 in good health and CMV-seronegative.

This clone was found a few times. CDR3: CASSWTGGASPLHF. The CDR3 nucleotides are TGTGCCAGCAGTTGGACAGGGGGGGCTTCACCCCTCCACTTT. The V call is TRBV27, the J call TRBJ1-6, with TRBD1 identical over 10 bases. The junction had 3 bases not matched to a gene; V was cut back by 4 bases and J by 9 bases. CDR3 length: 14 amino acids. The germline gives CDR1 MNHEY, CDR2 SMNVEV (reference sequence).

Only a few counts were recorded for this clone. V is TRBV5-6 and J is TRBJ1-1; TRBD1 matches at 7 bases. CDR1 is SGHDT, CDR2 YYEEEE, per germline. The CDR3 contains 15 residues. Trimming at V came to 1 base and at J to 4 bases, leaving 7 bases not matched to a gene. The CDR3 DNA reads as TGTGCCAGCAGCTTGTTACAGGGGTCGGGCACTGAAGCTTTCTTT. It encodes CASSLLQGSGTEAFF.

The V call is TRBV2, the J call TRBJ1-1, with 7 bases aligning to TRBD1. Per germline, CDR1 SNHLY and CDR2 FYNNEI. The CDR3 covers 14 residues. With V trimmed by 7 bases and J by 1 base, 6 bases remained unmatched. The CDR3 DNA sequence: TGTGCCAGCACCCCTCGACAGGGGAACACTGAAGCTTTCTTT. Residues: CASTPRQGNTEAFF. Full variable domain (outside the CDR3, taken from reference TRBV2 and TRBJ1-1): EPEVTQTPSHQVTQMGQEVILRCVPISNHLYFYWYRQILGQKVEFLVSFYNNEISEKSEIFDDQFSVERPDGSNFTLKIRSTKLEDSAMYFCASTPRQGNTEAFFGQGTRLTVV.

The chain uses TRBV5-4 and TRBJ2-7; the match to TRBD1 covers 8 bases. V dropped 4 bases and J dropped 2; count of bases not matched to a gene: 8. Germline V gene data show CDR1 as SGHNT and CDR2 as YYREEE (reference sequence). The CDR3 runs 15 residues. As DNA, the CDR3 is TGTGCCAGCAGCCGAAGGGACAGGACAACCTACGAGCAGTACTTC. Translated, it gives CASSRRDRTTYEQYF.

The V call is TRBV4-3, the J call TRBJ1-2, with TRBD1 matching over 7 bases. The ends lost 4 bases at V and 4 bases at J; junction bases unmatched: 6. CDR3 size: 14 residues. Germline assignment: CDR1 LGHNA and CDR2 YSLEER. The CDR3 here is CASSRSRDSYGYTF. The CDR3 DNA sequence: TGCGCCAGCAGCCGGTCCCGGGACAGCTATGGCTACACCTTC.

This clone was observed a single time. The chain carries TRBV5-4 and TRBJ2-3; 10 bases are shared with TRBD1. Germline CDR1 SGHNT, CDR2 YYREEE (reference sequence). This CDR3 region has 17 residues. V was pared by 3 bases and J by 0 bases, with 7 bases of the junction left unmatched. This chain's CDR3 is CASSSTGTGVSTDTQYF. CDR3 nucleotides: TGTGCCAGCAGCTCCACCGGGACAGGGGTTAGCACAGATACGCAGTATTTT.

The chain combines TRBV2 with TRBJ1-2, with 10 bases fitting TRBD1. This CDR3 is built from 16 residues. The germline V gene encodes CDR1 SNHLY and CDR2 FYNNEI. V dropped 6 bases and J dropped 4; count of bases not matched to a gene: 11. The CDR3 DNA follows: TGTGCCAGCAGGGGAGCTCGGGACAGGGGATCCTATGGCTACACCTTC. Its translation: CASRGARDRGSYGYTF.

The CDR3 loop is CAISAGGSRDEQYF. For the CDR3, the DNA is TGTGCCATCTCAGCGGGGGGCAGCCGCGACGAGCAGTACTTC. The chain employs TRBV10-3 and TRBJ2-7, with 9 bases fitting TRBD2. Trimming cost V 8 bases and J 5 bases; bases outside gene matches: 10. Germline V lookup: CDR1 ENHRY, CDR2 SYGVKD. The CDR3 has 14 residues.

V and J are TRBV10-3 and TRBJ2-1, with D uncertain. Germline-derived CDR1 and CDR2 are ENHRY and SYGVKD. The CDR3 covers 15 residues. V lost 0 bases, J lost 4 bases, and 10 bases lay in between. The CDR3 sequence is CAISESSTIYNEQFF. The DNA of the CDR3 is TGTGCCATCAGTGAGTCAAGCACGATTTACAATGAGCAGTTCTTC.

This rearrangement joins TRBV7-2 to TRBJ2-7; D gene uncertain. V was trimmed by 4 bases and J by 7 bases, leaving 11 bases between them. Germline V gene sequence: CDR1 SGHTA, CDR2 FQGNSA. CDR3 length: 12 residues. The chain's CDR3 is CASSSLPEEQYF. CDR3 sequence (DNA): TGTGCCAGCAGCTCCCTCCCCGAGGAGCAGTACTTC.

This clone was observed once. The V and J genes are TRBV19 and TRBJ1-2; D ambiguous. Trimming cost V 5 bases and J 8 bases, with 6 bases left between them. This CDR3 is 10 amino acids long. Germline V gene data show CDR1 as LNHDA and CDR2 as SQIVND (reference sequence). As DNA, the CDR3 is TGTGCCAGTAGTGCGGGAGGCTACACCTTC. This translates into CASSAGGYTF.

The rearrangement links TRBV6-4 to TRBJ2-3; possibly TRBD1 for D (6 bases). The germline gives CDR1 MRHNA, CDR2 SNTAGT. The CDR3 runs 13 residues. Trimming removed 4 bases at V and 5 bases at J, with 10 bases between. The CDR3 protein is CASSGQAKDTQYF. The CDR3 DNA follows: TGTGCCAGCAGTGGACAGGCTAAAGATACGCAGTATTTT.

This chain connects TRBV19 to TRBJ2-7; 12 bases align to TRBD1. There are 17 residues in the CDR3. Per the germline V gene, CDR1 is LNHDA and CDR2 is SQIVND (reference sequence). The ends lost 2 bases at V and 2 bases at J; junction bases unmatched: 7. DNA of the CDR3: TGTGCCAGTAGTATAAGGGGGACAGGGGGCGCAACCTACGAGCAGTACTTC. Translation gives CASSIRGTGGATYEQYF.

This chain links TRBV7-9 with TRBJ2-2, with 10 bases identical to TRBD2. Germline-derived CDR1 and CDR2 are SEHNR and FQNEAQ (reference sequence). Trimming took 1 base from V and 10 from J; bases not matched to a gene: 3. CDR3 length: 14 amino acids. CDR3 amino acids: CASSLVLAGEELFF. CDR3 sequence (DNA): TGTGCCAGCAGCTTAGTCCTAGCGGGGGAGGAGCTGTTTTTT.

This clone was picked up one time. The chain combines TRBV15 with TRBJ1-3; 8 nucleotides agree with TRBD1. With 8 bases clipped from V and 2 bases from J, the junction kept 5 bases outside the gene matches. CDR1 and CDR2 (germline): LNHNV, YYDKDF (reference sequence). This CDR3 is built from 14 residues. CDR3 sequence: CATGEQGAGNTIYF. In DNA, the CDR3 is TGTGCCACCGGGGAACAGGGGGCTGGAAACACCATATATTTT.

V gene TRBV19 combines with J gene TRBJ1-6, with 9 bases that match TRBD1. The CDR3 consists of 15 residues. Germline V gene sequence: CDR1 LNHDA, CDR2 SQIVND (reference sequence). The V and J ends lost 0 bases and 10 bases, in that order; junction bases with no gene match: 4. The CDR3 protein is CASSIDGQGISPLHF. CDR3 nucleotides: TGTGCCAGTAGTATAGACGGACAGGGGATCTCACCCCTCCACTTT.

Here the CDR3 reads CASSKNGWGYTF. The CDR3 DNA is TGTGCCAGCAGCAAAAACGGGTGGGGCTACACCTTC. The chain employs TRBV21-1 and TRBJ1-2. TRBV21-1 counts as a pseudogene. CDR3 length: 12 amino acids.

This rearrangement joins TRBV6-5 to TRBJ2-7; 7 bases fit TRBD1. The germline V gene encodes CDR1 MNHEY and CDR2 SVGAGI. With 5 bases clipped from V and 2 bases from J, the junction kept 9 bases outside the gene matches. The CDR3 covers 15 residues. CDR3 loop: CASSRGTAKTYEQYF. Here the CDR3 DNA reads TGTGCCAGCAGTCGTGGGACAGCTAAGACCTACGAGCAGTACTTC.

This clone has only a few counts. The chain employs TRBV5-1 and TRBJ2-2; D perhaps matches TRBD1 (5 bases). Germline-derived CDR1 and CDR2 are SGHRS and YFSETQ. Trimming cost V 4 bases and J 4 bases, with 11 bases left between them. CDR3 length equals 14 residues. CDR3 residues: CASSIGQSTGELFF. The CDR3 DNA follows: TGCGCCAGCAGCATAGGACAATCCACCGGGGAGCTGTTTTTT. Based on the CDR3 plus reference TRBV5-1 and TRBJ2-2, the full variable domain is KAGVTQTPRYLIKTRGQQVTLSCSPISGHRSVSWYQQTPGQGLQFLFEYFSETQRNKGNFPGRFSGRQFSNSRSEMNVSTLELGDSALYLCASSIGQSTGELFFGEGSRLTVL.

V gene TRBV7-2 combines with J gene TRBJ2-5; the D gene is possibly TRBD1 (5 bases). Trimming took 5 bases from V and 1 from J, leaving 11 bases between them. The CDR3 has 14 amino acids. The germline V gene encodes CDR1 SGHTA and CDR2 FQGNSA. CDR3 DNA sequence: TGTGCCAGCAGCCCGACAGTTCTCCAAGAGACCCAGTACTTC. Its translation: CASSPTVLQETQYF.

This clone was recorded only once. V and J are TRBV7-2 and TRBJ1-5; 8 bases are a match to TRBD1. The CDR3 contains 17 residues. CDR1 is SGHTA, CDR2 FQGNSA, per germline. V gave up 7 bases and J gave up 7 bases; unmatched junction bases: 18. DNA of the CDR3: TGTGCCAGCAACCCGGGGGCAGGGGGCGCCTCGGGGCAGCCCCAGCATTTT. It is translated as CASNPGAGGASGQPQHF.

The V gene is TRBV13, the J gene TRBJ2-5; 7 nucleotides agree with TRBD2. CDR1 is PRHDT and CDR2 is FYEKMQ in the germline V gene (reference sequence). The CDR3 sequence is 14 residues long. The ends lost 6 bases at V and 0 bases at J; junction bases unmatched: 4. The CDR3 sequence is CASRHSGYQETQYF. CDR3 nucleotides: TGTGCCAGCAGACATAGCGGGTACCAAGAGACCCAGTACTTC.

The chain combines TRBV5-6 with TRBJ2-2; TRBD2 is a possible D gene (6 bases). Germline loops: CDR1 SGHDT, CDR2 YYEEEE. Trimming pared 4 bases from V and 2 bases from J, leaving 21 bases between. The CDR3 runs to 18 residues. The CDR3 coding sequence is TGTGCCAGCAGCCCGGTGGGGGGTCCACTTAGTAACACCGGGGAGCTGTTTTTT. Translation gives CASSPVGGPLSNTGELFF.

V is TRBV7-8 and J is TRBJ2-7, with D possibly TRBD2 on 6 matching bases. The CDR3 has 13 amino acids. Trimming left V 1 base short and J 4 bases short, with 8 bases between. Germline loops: CDR1 SGHVS, CDR2 FQNEAQ. CDR3 DNA sequence: TGTGCCAGCAGCTTAGGGGGAGGTTACGAGCAGTACTTC. Protein product: CASSLGGGYEQYF.

This clone has only a few counts. The rearrangement links TRBV28 to TRBJ2-3; D is undetermined. V was cut by 1 base and J by 2 bases, with 7 bases left in between. CDR3 length: 14 amino acids. Germline assignment: CDR1 MDHEN and CDR2 SYDVKM. The CDR3 loop is CASSLLVATDTQYF. The CDR3, as DNA: TGTGCCAGCAGTTTATTGGTAGCCACAGATACGCAGTATTTT.

The chain uses TRBV9 and TRBJ2-2, with TRBD1 matching over 9 bases. Germline-derived CDR1 and CDR2 are SGDLS and YYNGEE. The V segment lost 4 bases and the J segment 6 bases; nucleotides outside the gene matches: 13. The CDR3 length is 17 residues. The DNA of the CDR3 is TGTGCCAGCAGCTTCCGAGACAGGGGGTCTGTTCCCGGGGAGCTGTTTTTT. As protein: CASSFRDRGSVPGELFF.

The V gene is TRBV9, the J gene TRBJ2-5, with a weak D call TRBD1 (6 bases). The germline V gene has CDR1 SGDLS and CDR2 YYNGEE. This CDR3 has 16 amino acids. The ends were cut back, 0 bases at V and 4 bases at J, with 16 bases in the middle. This CDR3 is CASSVGAGEGGETQYF. The DNA for the CDR3 is TGTGCCAGCAGCGTAGGTGCAGGGGAAGGAGGAGAGACCCAGTACTTC.

The CDR3 coding sequence is TGCGCCAGCAGCCAAGGGGCCGGGAACAACTATGGCTACACCTTC. It is translated as CASSQGAGNNYGYTF. The rearrangement uses TRBV4-1 and TRBJ1-2; D is uncertain. Germline V gene sequence: CDR1 MGHRA, CDR2 YSYEKL. This CDR3 has 15 amino acids. Trimming pared 1 base from V and 2 bases from J, leaving 11 bases between.

This chain joins TRBV2 and TRBJ2-6; a possible D gene is TRBD2 (6 bases). The V end lost 6 bases, the J end lost 1 base, and 13 bases lay between the germline ends. CDR3 length: 16 amino acids. CDR1 is SNHLY, CDR2 FYNNEI, per germline. The CDR3 DNA reads TGTGCCAGCAGGCCTACGACTAGTTCTGGGGCCAACGTCCTGACTTTC. The encoded protein is CASRPTTSSGANVLTF.